This TCR beta chain was captured in a study of CD8+CD57+ T cells in acquired aplastic anemia. Study-wide points: The study identified roughly 31 CD8+ CDR3 sequences shared by patients and controls.

This clonotype has at least ten counts. No antigen is known for it. The use of genomic DNA as template underpinned the TCR beta VDJ and CDR3 profiling. TCRdb processed the reads anew with MiXCR; each CDR3 protein has one entry. Of hundreds of thousands of distinct CDR3 sequences in the sample, around three fifths were seen once. Looked up from germline, CDR1 is SGHRS and CDR2 is YFSETQ. The V end was cut by 6 bases, the J end by 4 bases, with 16 bases between. This CDR3 comprises 14 residues. The source material was sorted CD4+, CD8+, or CD8+CD57+ T cells (not recorded which) from PBMCs. This rearrangement joins TRBV5-1 to TRBJ1-2; no reliable D call. The sequence was collected from a human donor with severe aplastic anemia or a healthy control (not recorded which). The CDR3 bases are TGCGCCAGCACCGACGGCTCCACCTCCTATGGCTACACCTTC. Protein product: CASTDGSTSYGYTF.